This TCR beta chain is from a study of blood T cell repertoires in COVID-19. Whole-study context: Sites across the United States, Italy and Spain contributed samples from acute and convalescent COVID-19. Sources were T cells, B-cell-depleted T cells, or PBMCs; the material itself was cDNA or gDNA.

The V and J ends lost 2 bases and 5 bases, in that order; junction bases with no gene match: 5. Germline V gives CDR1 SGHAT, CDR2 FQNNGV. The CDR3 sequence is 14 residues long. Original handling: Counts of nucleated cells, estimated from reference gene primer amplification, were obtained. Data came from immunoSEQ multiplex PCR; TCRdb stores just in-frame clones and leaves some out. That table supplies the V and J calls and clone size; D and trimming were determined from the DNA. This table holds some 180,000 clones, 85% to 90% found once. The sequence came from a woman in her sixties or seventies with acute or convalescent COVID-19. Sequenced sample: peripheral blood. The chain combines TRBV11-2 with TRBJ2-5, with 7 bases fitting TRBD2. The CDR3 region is CASSLRWGGETQYF. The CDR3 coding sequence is TGTGCCAGCAGCTTACGGTGGGGAGGGGAGACCCAGTACTTC. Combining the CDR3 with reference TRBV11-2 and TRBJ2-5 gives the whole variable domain EAGVAQSPRYKIIEKRQSVAFWCNPISGHATLYWYQQILGQGPKLLIQFQNNGVVDDSQLPKDRFSAERLKGVDSTLKIQPAKLEDSAVYLCASSLRWGGETQYFGPGTRLLVL.